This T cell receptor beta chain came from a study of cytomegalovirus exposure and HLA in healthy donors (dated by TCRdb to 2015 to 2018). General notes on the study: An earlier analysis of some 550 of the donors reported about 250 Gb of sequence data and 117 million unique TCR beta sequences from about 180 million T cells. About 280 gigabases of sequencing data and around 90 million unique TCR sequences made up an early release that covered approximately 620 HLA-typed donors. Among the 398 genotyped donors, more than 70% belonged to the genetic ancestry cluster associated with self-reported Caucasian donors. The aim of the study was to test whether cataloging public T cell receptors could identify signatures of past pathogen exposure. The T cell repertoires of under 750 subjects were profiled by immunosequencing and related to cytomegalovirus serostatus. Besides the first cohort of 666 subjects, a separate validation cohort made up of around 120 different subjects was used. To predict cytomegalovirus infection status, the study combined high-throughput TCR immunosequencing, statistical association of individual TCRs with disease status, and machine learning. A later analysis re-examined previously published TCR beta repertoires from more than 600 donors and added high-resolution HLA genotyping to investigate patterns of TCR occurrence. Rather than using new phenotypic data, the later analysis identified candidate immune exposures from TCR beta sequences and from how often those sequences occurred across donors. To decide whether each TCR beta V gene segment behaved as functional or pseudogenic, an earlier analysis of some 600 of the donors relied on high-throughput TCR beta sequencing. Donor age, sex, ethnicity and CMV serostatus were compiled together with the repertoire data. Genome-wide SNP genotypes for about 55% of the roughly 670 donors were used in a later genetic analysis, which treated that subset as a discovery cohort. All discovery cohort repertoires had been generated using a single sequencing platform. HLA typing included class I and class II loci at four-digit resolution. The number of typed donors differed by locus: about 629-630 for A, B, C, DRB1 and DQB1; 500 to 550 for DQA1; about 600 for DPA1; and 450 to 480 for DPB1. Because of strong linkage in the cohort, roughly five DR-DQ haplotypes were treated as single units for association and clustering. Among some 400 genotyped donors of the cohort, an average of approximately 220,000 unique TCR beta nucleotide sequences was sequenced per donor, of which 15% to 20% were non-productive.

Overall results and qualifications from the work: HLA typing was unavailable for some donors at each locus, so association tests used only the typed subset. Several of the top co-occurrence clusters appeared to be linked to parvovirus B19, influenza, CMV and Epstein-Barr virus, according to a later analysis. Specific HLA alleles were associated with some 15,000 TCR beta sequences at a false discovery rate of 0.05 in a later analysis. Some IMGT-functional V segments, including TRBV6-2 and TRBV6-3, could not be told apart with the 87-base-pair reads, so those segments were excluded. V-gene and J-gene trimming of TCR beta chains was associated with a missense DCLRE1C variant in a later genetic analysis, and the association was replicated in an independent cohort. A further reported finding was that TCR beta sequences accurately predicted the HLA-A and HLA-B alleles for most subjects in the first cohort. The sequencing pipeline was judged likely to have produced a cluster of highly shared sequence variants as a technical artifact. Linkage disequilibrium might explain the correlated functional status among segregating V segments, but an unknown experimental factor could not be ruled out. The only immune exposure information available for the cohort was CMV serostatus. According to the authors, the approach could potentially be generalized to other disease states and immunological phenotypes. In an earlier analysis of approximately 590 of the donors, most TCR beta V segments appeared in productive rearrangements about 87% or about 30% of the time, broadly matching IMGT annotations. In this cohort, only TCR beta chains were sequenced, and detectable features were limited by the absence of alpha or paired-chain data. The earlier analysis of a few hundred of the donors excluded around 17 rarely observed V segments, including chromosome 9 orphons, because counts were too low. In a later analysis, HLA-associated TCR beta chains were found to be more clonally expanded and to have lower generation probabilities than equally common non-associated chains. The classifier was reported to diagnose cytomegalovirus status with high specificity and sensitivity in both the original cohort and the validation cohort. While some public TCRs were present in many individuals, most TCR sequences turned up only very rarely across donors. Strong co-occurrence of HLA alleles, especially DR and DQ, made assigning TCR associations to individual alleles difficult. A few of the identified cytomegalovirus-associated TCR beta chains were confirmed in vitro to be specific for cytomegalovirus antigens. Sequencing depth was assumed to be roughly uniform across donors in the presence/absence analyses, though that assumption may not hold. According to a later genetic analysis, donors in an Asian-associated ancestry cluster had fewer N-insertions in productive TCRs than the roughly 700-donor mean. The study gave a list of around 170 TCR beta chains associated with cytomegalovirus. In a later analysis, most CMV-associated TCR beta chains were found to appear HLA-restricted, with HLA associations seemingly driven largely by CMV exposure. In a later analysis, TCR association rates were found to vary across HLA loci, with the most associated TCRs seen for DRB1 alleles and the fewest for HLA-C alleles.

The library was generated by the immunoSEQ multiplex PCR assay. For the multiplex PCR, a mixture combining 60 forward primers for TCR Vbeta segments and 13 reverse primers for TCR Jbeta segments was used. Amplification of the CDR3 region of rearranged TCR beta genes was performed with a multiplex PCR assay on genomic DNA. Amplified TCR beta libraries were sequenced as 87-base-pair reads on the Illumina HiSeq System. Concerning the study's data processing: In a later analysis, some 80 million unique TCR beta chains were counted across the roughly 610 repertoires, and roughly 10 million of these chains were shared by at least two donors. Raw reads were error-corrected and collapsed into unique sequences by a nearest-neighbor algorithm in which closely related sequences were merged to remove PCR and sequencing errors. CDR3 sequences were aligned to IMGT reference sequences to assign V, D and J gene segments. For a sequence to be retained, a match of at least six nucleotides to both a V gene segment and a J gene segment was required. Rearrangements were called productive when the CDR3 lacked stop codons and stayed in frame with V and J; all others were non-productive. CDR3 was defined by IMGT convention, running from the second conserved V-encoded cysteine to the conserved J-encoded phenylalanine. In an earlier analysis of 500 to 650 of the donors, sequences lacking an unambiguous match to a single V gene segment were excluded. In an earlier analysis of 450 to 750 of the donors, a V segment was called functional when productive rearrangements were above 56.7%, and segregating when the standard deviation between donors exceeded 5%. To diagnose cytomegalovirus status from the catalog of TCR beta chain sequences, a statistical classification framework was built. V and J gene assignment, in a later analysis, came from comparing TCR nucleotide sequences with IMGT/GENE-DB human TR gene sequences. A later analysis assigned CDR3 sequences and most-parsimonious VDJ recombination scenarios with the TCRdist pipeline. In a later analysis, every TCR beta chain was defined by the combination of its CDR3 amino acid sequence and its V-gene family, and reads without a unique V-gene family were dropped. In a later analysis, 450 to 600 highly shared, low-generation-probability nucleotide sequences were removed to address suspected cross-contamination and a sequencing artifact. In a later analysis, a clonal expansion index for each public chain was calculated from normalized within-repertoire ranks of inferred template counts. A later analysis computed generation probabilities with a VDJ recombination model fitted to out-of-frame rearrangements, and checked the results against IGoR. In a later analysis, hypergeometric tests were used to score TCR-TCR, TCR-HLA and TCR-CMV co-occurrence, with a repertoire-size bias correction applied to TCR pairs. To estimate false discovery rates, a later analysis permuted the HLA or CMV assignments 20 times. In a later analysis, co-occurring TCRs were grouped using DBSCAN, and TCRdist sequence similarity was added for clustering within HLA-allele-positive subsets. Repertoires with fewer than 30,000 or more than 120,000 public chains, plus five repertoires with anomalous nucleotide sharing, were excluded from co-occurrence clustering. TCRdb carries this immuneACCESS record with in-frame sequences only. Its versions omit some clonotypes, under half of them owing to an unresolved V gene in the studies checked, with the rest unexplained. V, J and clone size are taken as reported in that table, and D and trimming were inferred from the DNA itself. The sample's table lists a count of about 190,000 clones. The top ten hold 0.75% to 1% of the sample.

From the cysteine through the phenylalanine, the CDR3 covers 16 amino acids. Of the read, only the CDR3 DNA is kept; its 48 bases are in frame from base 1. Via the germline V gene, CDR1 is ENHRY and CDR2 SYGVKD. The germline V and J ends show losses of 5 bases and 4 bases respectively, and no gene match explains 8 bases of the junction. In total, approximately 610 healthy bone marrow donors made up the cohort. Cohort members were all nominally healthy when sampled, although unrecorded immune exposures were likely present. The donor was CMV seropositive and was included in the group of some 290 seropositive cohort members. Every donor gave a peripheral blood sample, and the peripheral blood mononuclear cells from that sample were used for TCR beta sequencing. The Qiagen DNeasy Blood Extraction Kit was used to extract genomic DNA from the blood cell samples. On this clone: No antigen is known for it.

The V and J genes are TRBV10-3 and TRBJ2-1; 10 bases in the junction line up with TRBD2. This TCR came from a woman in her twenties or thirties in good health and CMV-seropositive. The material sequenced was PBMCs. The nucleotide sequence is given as TGTGCCATCAGTCTCCTATGGACTAGCGGATACAATGAGCAGTTCTTC. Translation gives CAISLLWTSGYNEQFF.